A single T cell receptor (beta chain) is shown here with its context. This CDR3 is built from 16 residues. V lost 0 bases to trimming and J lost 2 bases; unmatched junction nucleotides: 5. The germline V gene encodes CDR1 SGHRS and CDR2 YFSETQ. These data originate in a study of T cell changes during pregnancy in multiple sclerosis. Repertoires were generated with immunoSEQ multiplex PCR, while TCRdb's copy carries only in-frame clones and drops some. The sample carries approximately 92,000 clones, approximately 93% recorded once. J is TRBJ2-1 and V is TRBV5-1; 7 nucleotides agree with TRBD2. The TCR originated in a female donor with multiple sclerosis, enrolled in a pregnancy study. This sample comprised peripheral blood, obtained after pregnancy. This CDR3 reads CASSLASAGAYNEQFF. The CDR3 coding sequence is TGCGCCAGCAGCTTGGCCTCGGCGGGGGCCTACAATGAGCAGTTCTTC.